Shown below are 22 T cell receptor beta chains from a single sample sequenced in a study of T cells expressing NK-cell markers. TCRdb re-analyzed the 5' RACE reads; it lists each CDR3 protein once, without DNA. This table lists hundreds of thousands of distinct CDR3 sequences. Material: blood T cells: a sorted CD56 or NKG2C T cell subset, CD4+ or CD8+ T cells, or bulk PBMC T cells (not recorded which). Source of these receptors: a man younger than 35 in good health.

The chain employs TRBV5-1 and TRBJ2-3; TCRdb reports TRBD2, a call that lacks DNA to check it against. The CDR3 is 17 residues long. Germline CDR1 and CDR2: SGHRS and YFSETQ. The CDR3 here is CASSLGTGTSGTDTQYF.

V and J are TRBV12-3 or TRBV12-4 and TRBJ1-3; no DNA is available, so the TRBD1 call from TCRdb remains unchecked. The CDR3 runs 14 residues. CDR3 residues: CASSDRVTGNTIYF.

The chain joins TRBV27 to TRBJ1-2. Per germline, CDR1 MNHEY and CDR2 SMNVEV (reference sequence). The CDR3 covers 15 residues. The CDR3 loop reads CASGKRDPRDYGYTF.

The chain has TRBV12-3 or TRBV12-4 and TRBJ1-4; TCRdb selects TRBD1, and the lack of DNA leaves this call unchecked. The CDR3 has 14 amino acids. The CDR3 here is CASRTGASNEKLFF.

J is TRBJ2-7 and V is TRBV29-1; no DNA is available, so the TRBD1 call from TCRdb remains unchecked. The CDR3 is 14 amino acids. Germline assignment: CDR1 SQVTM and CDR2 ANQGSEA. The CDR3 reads CSVEAGGKSYEQYF.

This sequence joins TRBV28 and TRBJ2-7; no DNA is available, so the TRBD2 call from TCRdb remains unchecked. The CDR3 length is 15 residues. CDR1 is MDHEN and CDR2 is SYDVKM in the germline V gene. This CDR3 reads CASTPAGGQGYEQYF. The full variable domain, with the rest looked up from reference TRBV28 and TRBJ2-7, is DVKVTQSSRYLVKRTGEKVFLECVQDMDHENMFWYRQDPGLGLRLIYFSYDVKMKEKGDIPEGYSVSREKKERFSLILESASTNQTSMYLCASTPAGGQGYEQYFGPGTRLTVT.

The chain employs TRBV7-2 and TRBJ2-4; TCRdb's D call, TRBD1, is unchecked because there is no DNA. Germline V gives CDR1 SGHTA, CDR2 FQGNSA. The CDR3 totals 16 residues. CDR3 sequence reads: CASSSPPVGGRNIQYF. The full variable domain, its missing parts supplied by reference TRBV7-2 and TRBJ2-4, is GAGVSQSPSNKVTEKGKDVELRCDPISGHTALYWYRQSLGQGLEFLIYFQGNSAPDKSGLPSDRFSAERTGGSVSTLTIQRTQQEDSAVYLCASSSPPVGGRNIQYFGAGTRLSVL.

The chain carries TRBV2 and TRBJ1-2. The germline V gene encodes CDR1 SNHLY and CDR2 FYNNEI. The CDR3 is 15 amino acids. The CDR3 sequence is CASTGDSISNYGYTF.

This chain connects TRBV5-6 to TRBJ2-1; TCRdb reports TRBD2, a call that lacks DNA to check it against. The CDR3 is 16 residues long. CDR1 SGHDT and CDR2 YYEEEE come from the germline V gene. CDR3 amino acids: CASSWGGLAGSQEQFF.

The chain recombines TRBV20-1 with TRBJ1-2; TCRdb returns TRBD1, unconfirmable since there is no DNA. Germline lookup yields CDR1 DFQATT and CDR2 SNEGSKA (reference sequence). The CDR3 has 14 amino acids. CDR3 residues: CSAPDSTLRHGYTF.

The CDR3 loop is CASRMADLETQYF. The chain is built from TRBV5-1 and TRBJ2-5. This CDR3 comprises 13 residues. Germline assignment: CDR1 SGHRS and CDR2 YFSETQ.

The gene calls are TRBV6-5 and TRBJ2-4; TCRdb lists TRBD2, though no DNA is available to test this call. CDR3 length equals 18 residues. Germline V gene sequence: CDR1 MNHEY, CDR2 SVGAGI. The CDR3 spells CASSYSVGLAGGMHIQYF.

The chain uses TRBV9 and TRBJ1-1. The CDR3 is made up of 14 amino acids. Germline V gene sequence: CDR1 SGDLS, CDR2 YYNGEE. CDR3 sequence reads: CASSVDGDGTEAFF. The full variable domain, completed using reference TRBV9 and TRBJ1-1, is DSGVTQTPKHLITATGQRVTLRCSPRSGDLSVYWYQQSLDQGLQFLIQYYNGEERAKGNILERFSAQQFPDLHSELNLSSLELGDSALYFCASSVDGDGTEAFFGQGTRLTVV.

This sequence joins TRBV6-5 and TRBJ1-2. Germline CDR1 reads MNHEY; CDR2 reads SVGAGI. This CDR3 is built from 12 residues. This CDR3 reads CASRGANYGYTF.

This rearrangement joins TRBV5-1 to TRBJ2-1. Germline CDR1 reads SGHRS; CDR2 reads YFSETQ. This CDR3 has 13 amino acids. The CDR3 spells CASSLGDYNEQFF.

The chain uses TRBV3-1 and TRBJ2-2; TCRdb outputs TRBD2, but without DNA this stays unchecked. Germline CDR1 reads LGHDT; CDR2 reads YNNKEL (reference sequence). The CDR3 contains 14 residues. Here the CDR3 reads CASREAGAPGELFF.

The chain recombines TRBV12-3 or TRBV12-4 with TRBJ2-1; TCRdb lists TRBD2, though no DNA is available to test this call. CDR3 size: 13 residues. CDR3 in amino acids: CASNRDYNNEQFF.

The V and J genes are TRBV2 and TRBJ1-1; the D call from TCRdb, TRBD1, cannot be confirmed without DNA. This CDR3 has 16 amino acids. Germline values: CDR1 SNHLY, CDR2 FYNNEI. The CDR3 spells CASSELSPLGDTEAFF.

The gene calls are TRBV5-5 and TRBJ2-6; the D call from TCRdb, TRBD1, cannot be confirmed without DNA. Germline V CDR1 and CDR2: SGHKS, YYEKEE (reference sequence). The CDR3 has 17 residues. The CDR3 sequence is CASSLDSPRVGANVLTF.

The CDR3 here is CASSAAGYQETQYF. This rearrangement joins TRBV12-3 or TRBV12-4 to TRBJ2-5; TCRdb's D call, TRBD2, is unchecked because there is no DNA. The CDR3 extends over 14 amino acids.

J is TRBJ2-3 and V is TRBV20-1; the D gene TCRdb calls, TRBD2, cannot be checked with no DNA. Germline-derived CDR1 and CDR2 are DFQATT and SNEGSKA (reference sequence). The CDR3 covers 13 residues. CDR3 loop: CSPGRAGTDTQYF.

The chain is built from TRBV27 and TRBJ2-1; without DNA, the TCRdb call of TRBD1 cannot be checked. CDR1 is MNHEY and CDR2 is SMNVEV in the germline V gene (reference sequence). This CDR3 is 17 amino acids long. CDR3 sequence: CASSLTAGGASYNEQFF.